This is a list of T cell receptor beta chains from one sample in a study of post-analysis software for immune sequencing data. A single record per CDR3 protein comes from TCRdb applying MiXCR to the PCR reads. The sample comprises approximately 460,000 distinct CDR3 sequences, around 40% of which are singletons, and 12% rests with the top ten. Input material: blood. These receptors were taken from a girl under 18 with multiple sclerosis. CDR3s include the opening cysteine and the closing phenylalanine or tryptophan. The D gene is left open where the match is weak. Size is stated for part of the rows, as once, few or many counts, or as a class when the clone is expanded.

J gene: TRBJ1-2
D gene: NA
V gene: TRBV20-1
CDR3 length: 10
clone size: NA
CDR3 DNA: TGCAGTGCTAGGGGCTATGGCTACACCTTC
CDR3 protein: CSARGYGYTF

J gene: TRBJ2-1
D gene: NA
V gene: TRBV29-1
CDR3 length: 8
clone size: NA
CDR3 DNA: TGCAGCGTCGCCGAGCAGTTCTTC
CDR3 protein: CSVAEQFF

J gene: TRBJ2-1
D gene: TRBD2
V gene: TRBV20-1
CDR3 length: 11
clone size: NA
CDR3 DNA: TGCAGTGGTGGGCGGGAGAATGAGCAGTTCTTC
CDR3 protein: CSGGRENEQFF

J gene: TRBJ1-4
D gene: NA
V gene: TRBV4-1
CDR3 length: 16
clone size: NA
CDR3 DNA: TGCGCCAGCAGCCGCTATGGGACGAGAGAGGGTGAAAAACTGTTTTTT
CDR3 protein: CASSRYGTREGEKLFF

J gene: TRBJ2-3
D gene: NA
V gene: TRBV7-6
CDR3 length: 14
clone size: NA
CDR3 DNA: TGTGCCAGCAGCCCTCCGGTCAGCGAAGATACGCAGTATTTT
CDR3 protein: CASSPPVSEDTQYF

J gene: TRBJ2-1
D gene: NA
V gene: TRBV10-2
CDR3 length: 13
clone size: NA
CDR3 DNA: TGCGCCAGCAGTCCTAGCCGCTACAATGAGCAGTTCTTC
CDR3 protein: CASSPSRYNEQFF

J gene: TRBJ1-5
D gene: NA
V gene: TRBV29-1
CDR3 length: 12
clone size: NA
CDR3 DNA: TGCAGCGTTGTGACAGACAATCAGCCCCAGCATTTT
CDR3 protein: CSVVTDNQPQHF

J gene: TRBJ2-4
D gene: NA
V gene: TRBV5-6
CDR3 length: 14
clone size: NA
CDR3 DNA: TGTGCCAGCAGCTTAACAGGGATTCTAGACATTCAGTACTTC
CDR3 protein: CASSLTGILDIQYF

J gene: TRBJ2-3
D gene: NA
V gene: TRBV4-1
CDR3 length: 17
clone size: NA
CDR3 DNA: TGCGCCAGCAGCCAGCCTCGCCTGGGGGTAAACACAGATACGCAGTATTTT
CDR3 protein: CASSQPRLGVNTDTQYF

J gene: TRBJ2-1
D gene: TRBD2
V gene: TRBV6-1
CDR3 length: 16
clone size: NA
CDR3 DNA: TGTGCCAGCAGGATCAGCGGGAGGGAACAATACAATGAGCAGTTCTTC
CDR3 protein: CASRISGREQYNEQFF

J gene: TRBJ2-1
D gene: NA
V gene: TRBV29-1
CDR3 length: 14
clone size: NA
CDR3 DNA: TGCAGCGTTGAACCCGGGGACACCTACAATGAGCAGTTCTTC
CDR3 protein: CSVEPGDTYNEQFF

J gene: TRBJ1-4
D gene: NA
V gene: TRBV12-3/TRBV12-4
CDR3 length: 14
clone size: few
CDR3 DNA: TGTGCCAGCAGTTTAGATGTATGGAATGGAAAACTGTTTTTT
CDR3 protein: CASSLDVWNGKLFF

J gene: TRBJ2-1
D gene: TRBD2
V gene: TRBV6-1
CDR3 length: 15
clone size: NA
CDR3 DNA: TGTGCCAGCTCAGAGCTAGCGGGAGGGCAGAATGGGCAGTTCTTC
CDR3 protein: CASSELAGGQNGQFF

J gene: TRBJ2-5
D gene: NA
V gene: TRBV28
CDR3 length: 13
clone size: NA
CDR3 DNA: TGTGCCAGCCGCCCGCCGGGACGTAGAACCCAGTACTTC
CDR3 protein: CASRPPGRRTQYF

J gene: TRBJ2-2
D gene: TRBD2
V gene: TRBV24-1
CDR3 length: 16
clone size: NA
CDR3 DNA: TGTGCCACCAGTGACCCTCGGCTAGCGGGGAACGGGGAGCTGTTTTTT
CDR3 protein: CATSDPRLAGNGELFF

J gene: TRBJ1-2
D gene: TRBD1
V gene: TRBV20-1
CDR3 length: 15
clone size: NA
CDR3 DNA: TGCAGTGCCAAGACGGGACAGGTGTCTAACTATGGCTACACCTTC
CDR3 protein: CSAKTGQVSNYGYTF

J gene: TRBJ2-7
D gene: NA
V gene: TRBV27
CDR3 length: 13
clone size: few
CDR3 DNA: TGTGCCAGCAGTTGGACAGTTTCCTACGAGCAGTACTTC
CDR3 protein: CASSWTVSYEQYF

J gene: TRBJ2-3
D gene: TRBD2
V gene: TRBV9
CDR3 length: 16
clone size: NA
CDR3 DNA: TGTGCCAGCAGCGTCCCAGCGGGAGGGCCGGGAGATACGCAGTATTTT
CDR3 protein: CASSVPAGGPGDTQYF

J gene: TRBJ2-1
D gene: NA
V gene: TRBV7-6
CDR3 length: 12
clone size: few
CDR3 DNA: TGTGCCAGCAGCTCCCCCGCCCGCGAGCAGTTCTTC
CDR3 protein: CASSSPAREQFF

J gene: TRBJ2-7
D gene: NA
V gene: TRBV9
CDR3 length: 15
clone size: NA
CDR3 DNA: TGTGCCAGCAACGTAGATGGTCAGCTCAATCGGGAGCAGTACTTC
CDR3 protein: CASNVDGQLNREQYF

J gene: TRBJ1-2
D gene: NA
V gene: TRBV20-1
CDR3 length: 11
clone size: NA
CDR3 DNA: TGCAGTGCCCCAGGACGGGAAGGCTACACCTTC
CDR3 protein: CSAPGREGYTF

J gene: TRBJ1-4
D gene: NA
V gene: TRBV12-3/TRBV12-4
CDR3 length: 14
clone size: NA
CDR3 DNA: TGTGCCAGCAGTTTTAAGGGGCCGAATGGAAAACTGTTTTTT
CDR3 protein: CASSFKGPNGKLFF